This T cell receptor (beta chain) was documented in a study of cytomegalovirus exposure and HLA in healthy donors. A multiplex PCR was run with 60 Vbeta primers and 13 Jbeta primers. TCRdb's copy holds only in-frame clones and misses some; the assay was immunoSEQ multiplex PCR. The table includes fewer than 200,000 clones, about four fifths detected once. V dropped 6 bases and J dropped 8; count of bases not matched to a gene: 1. From germline, CDR1 is MNHEY and CDR2 SVGAGI. CDR3 length equals 12 residues. Those who donated were healthy bone marrow donors. The TCR sequence derives from a male donor in good health and CMV-seronegative. This sequence joins TRBV6-5 and TRBJ1-2, with TRBD1 matching 12 bases. Sequencing was performed on PBMCs. In DNA, the CDR3 is TGTGCCAGCAGGGGACAGGGGGCCGGCTACACCTTC. The encoded protein is CASRGQGAGYTF.